A single sample is the source of the 5 T cell receptor beta chains below, sequenced in a study of OX40 agonist ivuxolimab in advanced cancers. Using immunoSEQ multiplex PCR, the repertoire was profiled, and TCRdb retains in-frame clones only, with some absent. The sample consists of about 45,000 clones, approximately 90% of them appearing once. The sequencing used CD4+ or CD8+ T cells sorted from blood, collected in a trial of the OX40 agonist ivuxolimab. The receptors were sampled from an adult with an advanced solid tumor such as melanoma, head and neck, liver or kidney cancer.

In this sample, this clone turned up once. The rearrangement links TRBV28 to TRBJ1-1, with D hard to call. V lost 2 bases and J lost 6, with 7 bases in between. This CDR3 is built from 12 residues. The germline CDR1 and CDR2 sequences are MDHEN and SYDVKM. Here the CDR3 reads CASSLDSAEAFF. The DNA of the CDR3 is TGTGCCAGCAGTTTAGATAGCGCTGAAGCTTTCTTT.

This clone was picked up one time. The chain employs TRBV7-8 and TRBJ2-2; 9 positions agree with TRBD1. V was pared by 4 bases and J by 1 base, with 1 base of the junction left unmatched. There are 15 residues in the CDR3. Germline V CDR1 and CDR2: SGHVS, FQNEAQ. CDR3 amino acids: CASSSTGGNTGELFF. CDR3 DNA sequence: TGTGCCAGCAGCTCGACAGGGGGGAACACCGGGGAGCTGTTTTTT.

This chain joins TRBV6-5 and TRBJ2-3; D unclear. This CDR3 has 15 amino acids. Germline values: CDR1 MNHEY, CDR2 SVGAGI. V lost 5 bases to trimming and J lost 2 bases, with 14 bases between them. CDR3 DNA: TGTGCCAGCAGTCTCTCGCAGGTTCTCACAGATACGCAGTATTTT. This codes for CASSLSQVLTDTQYF.

The chain recombines TRBV10-3 with TRBJ1-1, with D uncertain. V was pared by 4 bases and J by 4 bases, with 19 bases between. There are 16 residues in the CDR3. Germline V gene data show CDR1 as ENHRY and CDR2 as SYGVKD. The DNA for the CDR3 is TGTGCCATCAGTGGATATCCGACGCGGTCGGGCACTGAAGCTTTCTTT. Protein: CAISGYPTRSGTEAFF.

This clone was counted a single time. The rearrangement links TRBV11-3 to TRBJ2-7, with D uncertain. Germline V gene data show CDR1 as SGHNT and CDR2 as YENEEA. This CDR3 comprises 12 residues. Between the trimmed V and J ends, which lost 1 base and 3 bases, there was a span of 4 bases. Here the CDR3 reads CASSLVLYEQYF. The CDR3 bases are TGTGCCAGCAGCTTAGTCCTCTACGAGCAGTACTTC.